The sequence of this T cell receptor beta chain was determined in a study of shared clonotypes between healthy human individuals. Overall study context: Donor composition was two women and three men, aged 18 to 49.

Sequenced by immunoSEQ multiplex PCR; TCRdb stores in-frame clones only, minus some. The data show under 2.5 million clones, with 85% to 95% seen just once and approximately 0.41% held by the top ten. Whole-study results and caveats: The researchers took only blood, and tissue repertoires probably look different.

Germline values: CDR1 MGHDK, CDR2 SYGVNS. The germline V and J ends were trimmed by 6 bases and 3 bases, with 9 bases remaining between them. The CDR3 sequence is 13 residues long. Turning to this clone: Its target is unknown.

This chain connects TRBV25-1 to TRBJ1-5; a possible D gene is TRBD1 (6 bases). Source material: naive CD4+ T cells from PBMCs. Indicated subset: CD45RA+ positively selected. The TCR was taken from a man between 18 and 29 years old in good health. Some clones in this sample may be carry-over from other donors' samples. The CDR3 nucleotides read TGTGCCAGCAGGACAGGCAACAATCAGCCCCAGCATTTT. Translated, it gives CASRTGNNQPQHF.